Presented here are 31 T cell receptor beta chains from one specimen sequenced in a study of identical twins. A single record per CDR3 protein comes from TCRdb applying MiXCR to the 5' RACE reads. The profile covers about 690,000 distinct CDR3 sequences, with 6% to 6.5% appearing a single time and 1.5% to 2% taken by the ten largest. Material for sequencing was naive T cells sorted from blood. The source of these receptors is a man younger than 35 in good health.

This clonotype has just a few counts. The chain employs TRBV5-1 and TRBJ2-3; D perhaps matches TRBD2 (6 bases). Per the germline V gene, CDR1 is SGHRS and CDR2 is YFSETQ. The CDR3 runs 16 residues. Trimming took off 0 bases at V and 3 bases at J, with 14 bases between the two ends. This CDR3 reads CASSLDRLVGTDTQYF. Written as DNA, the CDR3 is TGCGCCAGCAGCTTGGATCGACTAGTAGGAACAGATACGCAGTATTTT.

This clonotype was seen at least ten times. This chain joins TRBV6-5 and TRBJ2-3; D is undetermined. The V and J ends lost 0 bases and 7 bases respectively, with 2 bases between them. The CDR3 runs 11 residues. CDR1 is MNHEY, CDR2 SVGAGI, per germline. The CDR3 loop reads CASSYSNTQYF. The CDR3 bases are TGTGCCAGCAGTTACTCAAATACGCAGTATTTT.

CDR3 amino acids: CASSPLAGMSPGELFF. The CDR3 nucleotides are TGTGCCAGCAGCCCGTTAGCGGGGATGAGTCCCGGGGAGCTGTTTTTT. The rearrangement joins TRBV12-3 or TRBV12-4 to TRBJ2-2; 8 bases are a match to TRBD2. After removal of 6 bases from V and 6 bases from J, the junction contained 12 bases not matched to a gene. This CDR3 has 16 amino acids.

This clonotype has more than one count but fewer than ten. The CDR3 DNA reads as TGTGCCACCAGTGATTTGCAATACCCGAACACCGGGGAGCTGTTTTTT. This translates into CATSDLQYPNTGELFF. The J gene is TRBJ2-2, the V gene TRBV24-1; D is unclear. V lost 0 bases, J lost 0 bases, and 7 bases lay in between. Germline V lookup: CDR1 KGHDR, CDR2 SFDVKD. The CDR3 contains 16 residues.

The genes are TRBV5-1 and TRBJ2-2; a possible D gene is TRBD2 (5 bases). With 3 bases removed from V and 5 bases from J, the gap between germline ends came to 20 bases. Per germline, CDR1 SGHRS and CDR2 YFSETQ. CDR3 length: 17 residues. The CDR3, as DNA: TGCGCCAGCAGCTCGGATTTTAGGGAGAGTAGGACCGGGGAGCTGTTTTTT. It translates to CASSSDFRESRTGELFF.

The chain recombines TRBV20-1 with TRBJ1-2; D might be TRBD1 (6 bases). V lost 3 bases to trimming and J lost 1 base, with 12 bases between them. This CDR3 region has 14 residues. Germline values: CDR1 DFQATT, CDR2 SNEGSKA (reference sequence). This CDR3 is CSARATGINYGYTF. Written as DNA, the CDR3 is TGCAGTGCTAGGGCCACAGGGATTAACTATGGCTACACCTTC.

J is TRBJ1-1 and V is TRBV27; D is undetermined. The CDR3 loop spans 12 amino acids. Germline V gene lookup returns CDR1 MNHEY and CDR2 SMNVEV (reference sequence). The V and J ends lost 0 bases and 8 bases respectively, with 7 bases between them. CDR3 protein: CASSLSGVEAFF. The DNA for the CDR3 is TGTGCCAGCAGTTTATCGGGAGTCGAAGCTTTCTTT.

For the CDR3, the DNA is TGTGCCAGCAGCTTTCCCGGGCGAAAGACAGGGGCCACTGAAGCTTTCTTT. This codes for CASSFPGRKTGATEAFF. The chain uses TRBV7-9 and TRBJ1-1; 8 bases map to TRBD1. V trimming: 3 bases; J trimming: 4 bases; junction bases outside the gene matches: 13. CDR1 is SEHNR, CDR2 FQNEAQ, per germline (reference sequence). The CDR3 covers 17 residues. Supplemented by reference TRBV7-9 and TRBJ1-1, the full variable domain reads DTGVSQNPRHKITKRGQNVTFRCDPISEHNRLYWYRQTLGQGPEFLTYFQNEAQLEKSRLLSDRFSAERPKGSFSTLEIQRTEQGDSAMYLCASSFPGRKTGATEAFFGQGTRLTVV.

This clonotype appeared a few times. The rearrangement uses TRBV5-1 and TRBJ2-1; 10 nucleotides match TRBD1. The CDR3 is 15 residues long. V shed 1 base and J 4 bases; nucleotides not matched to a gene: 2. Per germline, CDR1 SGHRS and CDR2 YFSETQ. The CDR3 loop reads CASSLMDRGYNEQFF. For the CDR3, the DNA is TGCGCCAGCAGCTTGATGGACAGGGGGTACAATGAGCAGTTCTTC.

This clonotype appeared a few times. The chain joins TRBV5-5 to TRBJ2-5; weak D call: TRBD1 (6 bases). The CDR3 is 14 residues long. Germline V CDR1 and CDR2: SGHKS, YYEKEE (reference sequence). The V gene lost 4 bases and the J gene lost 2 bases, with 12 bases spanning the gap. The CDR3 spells CASSRSGQQETQYF. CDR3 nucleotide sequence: TGTGCCAGCAGCCGGTCCGGACAGCAAGAGACCCAGTACTTC. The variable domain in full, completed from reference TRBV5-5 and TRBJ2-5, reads DAGVTQSPTHLIKTRGQQVTLRCSPISGHKSVSWYQQVLGQGPQFIFQYYEKEERGRGNFPDRFSARQFPNYSSELNVNALLLGDSALYLCASSRSGQQETQYFGPGTRLLVL.

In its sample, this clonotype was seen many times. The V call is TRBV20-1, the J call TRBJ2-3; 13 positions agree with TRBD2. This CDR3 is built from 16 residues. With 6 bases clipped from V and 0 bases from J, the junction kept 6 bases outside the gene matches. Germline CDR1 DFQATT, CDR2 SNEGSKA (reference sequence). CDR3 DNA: TGCAGTGCGACCGGGACTAGCGGGACTAGCACAGATACGCAGTATTTT. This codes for CSATGTSGTSTDTQYF.

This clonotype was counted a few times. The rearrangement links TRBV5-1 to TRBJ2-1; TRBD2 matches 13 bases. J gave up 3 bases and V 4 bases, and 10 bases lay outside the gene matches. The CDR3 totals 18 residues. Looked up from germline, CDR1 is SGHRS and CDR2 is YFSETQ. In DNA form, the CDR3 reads TGCGCCAGCAGCCAGGGACTAGCGGGACATTTAGACTACAATGAGCAGTTCTTC. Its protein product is CASSQGLAGHLDYNEQFF.

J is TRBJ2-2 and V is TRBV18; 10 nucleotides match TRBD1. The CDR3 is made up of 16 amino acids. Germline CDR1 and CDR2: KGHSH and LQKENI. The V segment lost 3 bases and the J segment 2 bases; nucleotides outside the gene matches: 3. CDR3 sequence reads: CASSPGQGRNTGELFF. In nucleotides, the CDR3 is TGTGCCAGCTCACCGGGACAGGGGCGAAACACCGGGGAGCTGTTTTTT.

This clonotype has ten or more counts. The CDR3 sequence: CASSPGTGLSEQYF. CDR3 bases: TGTGCCAGCAGTCCCGGGACAGGGCTCTCCGAGCAGTACTTC. The chain uses TRBV27 and TRBJ2-7, with 9 positions matching TRBD1. The CDR3 covers 14 residues. V shed 5 bases, J shed 6 bases, and the junction held 8 bases outside the gene matches. Germline V gene data show CDR1 as MNHEY and CDR2 as SMNVEV (reference sequence).

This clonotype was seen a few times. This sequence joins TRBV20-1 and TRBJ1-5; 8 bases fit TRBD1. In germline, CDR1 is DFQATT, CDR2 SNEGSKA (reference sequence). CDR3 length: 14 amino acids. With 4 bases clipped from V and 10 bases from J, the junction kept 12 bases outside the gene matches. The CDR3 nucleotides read TGCAGTGCTACTGGGGGACAGGTCATCGGCCCCCAGCATTTT. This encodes CSATGGQVIGPQHF.

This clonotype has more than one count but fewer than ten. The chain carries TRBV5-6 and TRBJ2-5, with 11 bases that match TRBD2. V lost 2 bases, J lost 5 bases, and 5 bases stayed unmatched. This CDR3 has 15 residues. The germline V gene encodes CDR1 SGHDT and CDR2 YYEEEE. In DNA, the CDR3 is TGTGCCAGCAGCTTACAACTAGCGGGAGCGGAGACCCAGTACTTC. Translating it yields CASSLQLAGAETQYF.

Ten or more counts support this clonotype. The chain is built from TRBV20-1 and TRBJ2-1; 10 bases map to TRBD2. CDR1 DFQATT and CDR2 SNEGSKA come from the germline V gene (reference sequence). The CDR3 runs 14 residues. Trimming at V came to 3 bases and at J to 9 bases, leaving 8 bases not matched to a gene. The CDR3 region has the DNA TGCAGTGCTAGCTGGAGCGGGAGGGGTACTGAGCAGTTCTTC. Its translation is CSASWSGRGTEQFF.

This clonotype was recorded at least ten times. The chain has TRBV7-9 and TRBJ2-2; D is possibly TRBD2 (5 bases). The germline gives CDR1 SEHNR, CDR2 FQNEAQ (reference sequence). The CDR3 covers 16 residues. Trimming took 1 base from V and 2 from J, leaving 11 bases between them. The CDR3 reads CASSLVRGLNTGELFF. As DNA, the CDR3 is TGTGCCAGCAGCTTAGTTCGAGGGCTAAACACCGGGGAGCTGTTTTTT.

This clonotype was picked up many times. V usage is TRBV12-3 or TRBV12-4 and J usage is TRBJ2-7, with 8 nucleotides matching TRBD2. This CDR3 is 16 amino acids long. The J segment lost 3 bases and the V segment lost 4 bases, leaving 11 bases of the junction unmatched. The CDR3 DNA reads TGTGCCAGCAGTTACCGCTCCGGGACTAGTCTCTACGAGCAGTACTTC. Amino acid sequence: CASSYRSGTSLYEQYF.

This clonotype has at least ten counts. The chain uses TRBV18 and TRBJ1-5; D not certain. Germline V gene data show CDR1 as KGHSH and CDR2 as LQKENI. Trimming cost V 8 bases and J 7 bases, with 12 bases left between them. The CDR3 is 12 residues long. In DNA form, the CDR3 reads TGTGCCAGCAGTCCGCCCGGGCAGCCCCAGCATTTT. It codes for CASSPPGQPQHF.

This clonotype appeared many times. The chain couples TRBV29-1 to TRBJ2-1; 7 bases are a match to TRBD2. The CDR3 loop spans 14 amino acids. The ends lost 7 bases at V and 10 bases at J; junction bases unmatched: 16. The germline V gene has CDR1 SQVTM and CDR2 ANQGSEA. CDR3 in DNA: TGCAGCGCCCGACGGGGGGACGGAATTTCGGAGCAGTTCTTC. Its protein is CSARRGDGISEQFF.

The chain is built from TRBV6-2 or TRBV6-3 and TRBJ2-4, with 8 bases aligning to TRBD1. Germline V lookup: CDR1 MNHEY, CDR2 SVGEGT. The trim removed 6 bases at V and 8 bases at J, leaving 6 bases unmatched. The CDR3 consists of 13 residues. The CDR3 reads CASSPDREDIQYF. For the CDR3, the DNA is TGTGCCAGCAGCCCGGACAGGGAGGACATTCAGTACTTC.

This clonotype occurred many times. The DNA of the CDR3 is TGTGCCAGCAGTTTATCCCAGGGTTCTGGGGCCAACGTCCTGACTTTC. It codes for CASSLSQGSGANVLTF. The V call is TRBV27, the J call TRBJ2-6; perhaps TRBD1 as D (5 bases). The CDR3 is 16 amino acids. V lost 0 bases to trimming and J lost 1 base, with 7 bases between them. Per germline, CDR1 MNHEY and CDR2 SMNVEV (reference sequence).

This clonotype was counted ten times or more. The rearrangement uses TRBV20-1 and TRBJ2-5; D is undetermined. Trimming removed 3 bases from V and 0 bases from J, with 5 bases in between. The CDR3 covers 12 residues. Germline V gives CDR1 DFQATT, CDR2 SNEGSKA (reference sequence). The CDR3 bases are TGCAGTGCTAGGGATAACCAAGAGACCCAGTACTTC. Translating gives CSARDNQETQYF.

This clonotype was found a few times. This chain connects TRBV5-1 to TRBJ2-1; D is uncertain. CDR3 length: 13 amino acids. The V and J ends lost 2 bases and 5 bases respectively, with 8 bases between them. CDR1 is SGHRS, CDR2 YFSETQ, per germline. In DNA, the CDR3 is TGCGCCAGCAGCTTTGCTTGGGACAATGAGCAGTTCTTC. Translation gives CASSFAWDNEQFF.

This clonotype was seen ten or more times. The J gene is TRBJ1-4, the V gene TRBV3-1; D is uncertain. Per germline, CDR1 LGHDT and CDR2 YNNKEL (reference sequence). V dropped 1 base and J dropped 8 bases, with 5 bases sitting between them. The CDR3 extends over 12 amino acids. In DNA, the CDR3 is TGTGCCAGCAGCCAAGGACACGAAAAACTGTTTTTT. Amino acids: CASSQGHEKLFF.

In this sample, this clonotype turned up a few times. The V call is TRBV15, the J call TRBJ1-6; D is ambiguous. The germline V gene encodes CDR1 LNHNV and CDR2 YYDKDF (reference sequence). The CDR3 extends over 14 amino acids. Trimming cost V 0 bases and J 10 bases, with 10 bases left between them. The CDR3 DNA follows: TGTGCCACCAGCAGAGAGTCCAGTACGTCACCCCTCCACTTT. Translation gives CATSRESSTSPLHF.

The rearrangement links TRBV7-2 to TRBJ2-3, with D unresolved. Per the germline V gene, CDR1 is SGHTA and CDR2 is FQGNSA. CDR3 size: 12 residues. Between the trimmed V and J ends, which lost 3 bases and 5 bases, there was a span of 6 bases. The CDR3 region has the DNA TGTGCCAGCAGCTTTACGTTAGATACGCAGTATTTT. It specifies CASSFTLDTQYF.

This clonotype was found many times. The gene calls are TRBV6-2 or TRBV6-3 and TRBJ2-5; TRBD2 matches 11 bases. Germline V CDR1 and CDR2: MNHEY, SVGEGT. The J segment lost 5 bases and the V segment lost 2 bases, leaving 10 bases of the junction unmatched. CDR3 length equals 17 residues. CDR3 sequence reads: CASSYLVLAGGSETQYF. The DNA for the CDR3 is TGTGCCAGCAGTTACCTTGTCCTAGCGGGAGGCTCGGAGACCCAGTACTTC.

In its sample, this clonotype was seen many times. Here the CDR3 DNA reads TGCGCCAGCAGCCAACGGACAGGGAACGAGCAGTACTTC. It encodes CASSQRTGNEQYF. V and J are TRBV4-3 and TRBJ2-7, with TRBD1 identical over 8 bases. Per the germline V gene, CDR1 is LGHNA and CDR2 is YSLEER. Trimming cost V 2 bases and J 5 bases; bases outside gene matches: 2. This CDR3 spans 13 amino acids.

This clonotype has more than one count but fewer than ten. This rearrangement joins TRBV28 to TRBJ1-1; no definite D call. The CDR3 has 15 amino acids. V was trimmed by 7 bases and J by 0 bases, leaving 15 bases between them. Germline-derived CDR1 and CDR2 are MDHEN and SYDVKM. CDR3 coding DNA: TGTGCCAGCATGATGGTGCTGGGGTTGAACACTGAAGCTTTCTTT. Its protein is CASMMVLGLNTEAFF.